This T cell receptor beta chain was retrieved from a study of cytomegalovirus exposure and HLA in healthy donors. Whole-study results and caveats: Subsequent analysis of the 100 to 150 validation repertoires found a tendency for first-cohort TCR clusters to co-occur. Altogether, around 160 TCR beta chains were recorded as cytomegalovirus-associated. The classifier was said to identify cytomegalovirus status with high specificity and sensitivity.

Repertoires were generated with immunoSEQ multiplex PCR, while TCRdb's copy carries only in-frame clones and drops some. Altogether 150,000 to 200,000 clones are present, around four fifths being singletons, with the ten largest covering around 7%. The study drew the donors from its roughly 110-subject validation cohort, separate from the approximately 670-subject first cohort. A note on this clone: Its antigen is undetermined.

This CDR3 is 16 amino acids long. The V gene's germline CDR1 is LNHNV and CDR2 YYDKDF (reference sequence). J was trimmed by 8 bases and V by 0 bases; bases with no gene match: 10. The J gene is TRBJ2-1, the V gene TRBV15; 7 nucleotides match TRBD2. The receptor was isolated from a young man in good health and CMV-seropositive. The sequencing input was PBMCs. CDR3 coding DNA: TGTGCCACCAGCAGAGAGGGGGGGAGGATTTTCGATGAGCAGTTCTTC. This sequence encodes CATSREGGRIFDEQFF.